This T cell receptor beta chain stems from a study of identical twins. General study findings and limits: Its conclusions, products of cross-sectional statistical analysis, did not come from following the same donors.

Comments on this clonotype: As yet, its antigen is unknown.

Carrying unique molecular identifiers, the cDNA also gained a universal primer site through template switching. TCRdb reprocessed the 5' RACE reads via MiXCR and lists one record per CDR3 protein. This table holds some 900,000 distinct CDR3 sequences, about 12% found once. There are 14 residues in the CDR3. CDR1 SNHLY and CDR2 FYNNEI come from the germline V gene. The V and J ends lost 0 bases and 8 bases respectively, with 13 bases between them. In addition, the sample was reused for a study of yellow fever vaccine responses in identical twins. That study reports: It has been reported that, in twins, the vaccine T cell response seemed partly convergent and partly personalized.

The genes are TRBV2 and TRBJ1-1; D uncertain. The sequencing input was PBMCs. This sequence was found in a woman younger than 30 in good health. CDR3 nucleotide sequence: TGTGCCAGCAGTGAAGCGGGCCGGTTTTCGGAAGCTTTCTTT. Translation: CASSEAGRFSEAFF.